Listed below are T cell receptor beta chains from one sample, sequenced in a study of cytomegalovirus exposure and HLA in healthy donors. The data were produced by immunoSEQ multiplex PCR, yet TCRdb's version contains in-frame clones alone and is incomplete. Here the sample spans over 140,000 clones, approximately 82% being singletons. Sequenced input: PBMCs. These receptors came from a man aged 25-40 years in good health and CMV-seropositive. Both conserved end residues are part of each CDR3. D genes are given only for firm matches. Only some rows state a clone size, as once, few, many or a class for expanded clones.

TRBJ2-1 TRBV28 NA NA TGTGCCAGCAGTTTAGAAGGTCGCAGGGCACCATACAATGAGCAGTTCTTC CASSLEGRRAPYNEQFF
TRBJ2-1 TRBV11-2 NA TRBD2 TGTGCCAGCAGCCCAGACCCTAGCGGGAGTATGATTAACAATGAGCAGTTCTTC CASSPDPSGSMINNEQFF
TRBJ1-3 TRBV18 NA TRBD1 TGTGCCAGCTCACTAACAGGGGCCCGGGACACCATATATTTT CASSLTGARDTIYF
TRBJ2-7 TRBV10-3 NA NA TGTGCCATCAGCCCCGGGAGTGGATCCCACGAGCAGTACTTC CAISPGSGSHEQYF
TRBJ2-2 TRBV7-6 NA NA TGTGCCAGCAGCTTATGGACGGGAGACACCGGGGAGCTGTTTTTT CASSLWTGDTGELFF
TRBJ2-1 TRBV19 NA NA TGTGCCAGTAGTGAGGGTTGGGCGGGTTGGCAGTTCTTC CASSEGWAGWQFF
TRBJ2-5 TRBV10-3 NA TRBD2 TGTGCCATCAGTGTGGGGGGGACTCAAGAGACCCAGTACTTC CAISVGGTQETQYF
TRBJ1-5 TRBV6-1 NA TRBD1 TGTGCCAGCAGTGGCTGGGGACAGAATAGCAATCAGCCCCAGCATTTT CASSGWGQNSNQPQHF
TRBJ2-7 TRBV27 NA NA TGTGCCCCCCAAGGGAGGAGCTCCTACGAGCAGTACTTC CAPQGRSSYEQYF
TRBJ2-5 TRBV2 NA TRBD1 TGTGCCAGCAGTGCCACAGGGGGGGAGACCCAGTACTTC CASSATGGETQYF
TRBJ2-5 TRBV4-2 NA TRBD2 TGTGCCAGCAGCCAAGGAGGGACTAGCAGGGGGGAGACCCAGTACTTC CASSQGGTSRGETQYF
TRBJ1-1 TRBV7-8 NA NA TGTGCCAGCAGCCCGTACTCAAGGACAGCCCATGAAGCTTTCTTT CASSPYSRTAHEAFF
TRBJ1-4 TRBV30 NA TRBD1 TGTGCCTGGGACAGGGGGCTTTCTAATGAAAAACTGTTTTTT CAWDRGLSNEKLFF
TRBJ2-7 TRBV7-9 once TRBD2 TGTGCCAGCAGCTTAGCTGTACTAGCGGGAGAGCAGTACTTC CASSLAVLAGEQYF
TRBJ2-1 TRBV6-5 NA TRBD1 TGTGCCAGCAGTCTCTCCCCCGGGACAGGGGATGAGCAGTTCTTC CASSLSPGTGDEQFF
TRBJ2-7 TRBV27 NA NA TGTGCCAGCAGTCAGACCCCCCGGGGCGAGCAGTACTTC CASSQTPRGEQYF
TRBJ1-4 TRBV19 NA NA TGTGCCAGTACTCTGGCGGACAGTGAAAAACTGTTTTTT CASTLADSEKLFF
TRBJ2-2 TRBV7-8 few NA TGTGCCAGCAGCTTAGTTCGCCCAGGCCCCACCGGGGAGCTGTTTTTT CASSLVRPGPTGELFF
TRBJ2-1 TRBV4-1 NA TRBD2 TGCGCCAGCAGCCAAGATAGGACTAGCCGGAATGAGCAGTTCTTC CASSQDRTSRNEQFF
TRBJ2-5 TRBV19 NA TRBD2 TGTGCCAGTAGTATGATGCGGGAGAGGAGGGGCGGAGAGACCCAGTACTTC CASSMMRERRGGETQYF
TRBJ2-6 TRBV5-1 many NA TGCGCCAGCAGCCATAGGAAGGGGACTGGGGCCAACGTCCTGACTTTC CASSHRKGTGANVLTF
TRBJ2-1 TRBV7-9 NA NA TGTGCCAGCAGCCCGCGGTATACCGGGATCGGTTACAATGAGCAGTTCTTC CASSPRYTGIGYNEQFF
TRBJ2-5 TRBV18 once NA TGTGCCAGCCAGGTCCCTGGAGAGACCCAGTACTTC CASQVPGETQYF
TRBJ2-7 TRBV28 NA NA TGTGCCAGCAGTTTACCGGGGTTTGCCTACGAGCAGTACTTC CASSLPGFAYEQYF
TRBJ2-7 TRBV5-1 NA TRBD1 TGCGCCAGCAGCCCACCGGGACAGAACTACGAGCAGTACTTC CASSPPGQNYEQYF
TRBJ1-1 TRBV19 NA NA TGTGCCAGTAGTATTAGGGGCGGATACACTGAAGCTTTCTTT CASSIRGGYTEAFF
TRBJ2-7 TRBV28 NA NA TGTGCCAGCAGTTTACGGTGGGACAACCCCTACGAGCAGTACTTC CASSLRWDNPYEQYF
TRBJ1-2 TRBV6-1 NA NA TGTGCCAGCTTTCTTAACTATGGCTACACCTTC CASFLNYGYTF
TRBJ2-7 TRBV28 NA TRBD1 TGTGCCAGCACTCCCGGGACAGGGGGGTTCTACGAGCAGTACTTC CASTPGTGGFYEQYF
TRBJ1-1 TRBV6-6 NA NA TGTGCCAGCAGTTACGACAGTTTGAACACTGAAGCTTTCTTT CASSYDSLNTEAFF
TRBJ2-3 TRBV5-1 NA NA TGCGCCAGCAGTCCTCAAGGGGGGGGGTGGGGAACAGATACGCAGTATTTT CASSPQGGGWGTDTQYF
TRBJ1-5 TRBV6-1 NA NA TGTGCCAGCAGTGTTTACAGGTATAGCAATCAGCCCCAGCATTTT CASSVYRYSNQPQHF
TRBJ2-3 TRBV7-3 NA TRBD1 TGTGCCAGCAGCAGCCGGGACAGAATCACAGATACGCAGTATTTT CASSSRDRITDTQYF
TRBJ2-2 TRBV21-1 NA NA TGTGCCAGCAGCAGCAAGACAGGCAACACCGGGGAGCTGTTTTTT CASSSKTGNTGELFF
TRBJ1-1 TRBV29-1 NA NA TGCAGCGTTGAGAGGGGGTACACTGAAGCTTTCTTT CSVERGYTEAFF
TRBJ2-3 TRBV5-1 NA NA TGCGCCAGCAGCTGGGCGAAGAGCACAGATACGCAGTATTTT CASSWAKSTDTQYF
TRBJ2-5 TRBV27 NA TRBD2 TGTGCCAGCAGTCCCGGGACTAGCGGCCCCGAGAGCCAAGAGACCCAGTACTTC CASSPGTSGPESQETQYF
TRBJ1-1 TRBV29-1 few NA TGCAGCGTGATGGCAGGGATGCGGAACACTGAAGCTTTCTTT CSVMAGMRNTEAFF
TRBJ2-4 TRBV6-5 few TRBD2 TGTGCCAGCAGTTATCGGGGGGTGGGGAACATTCAGTACTTC CASSYRGVGNIQYF
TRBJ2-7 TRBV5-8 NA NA TGTGCCAGCAGCTCGCAGAGGCTAGTCGCCTACGAGCAGTACTTC CASSSQRLVAYEQYF
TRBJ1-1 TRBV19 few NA TGTGCCAGTAGTATCCCAGGTGACACTGAAGCTTTCTTT CASSIPGDTEAFF
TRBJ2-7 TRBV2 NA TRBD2 TGTGCCAGCAGTGATGTAGCGGGAAGTCCCGAGCAGTACTTC CASSDVAGSPEQYF
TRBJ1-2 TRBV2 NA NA TGTGCCAGCGTAGACGCCCAGGTGGGTGGCTACACCTTC CASVDAQVGGYTF
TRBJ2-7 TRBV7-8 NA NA TGTGCCAGCAGCTTTACGGGAGACCTCCTGTACGAGCAGTACTTC CASSFTGDLLYEQYF
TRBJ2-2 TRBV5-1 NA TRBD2 TGCGCCAGCGGAATAGCGGGAGAGGACACCGGGGAGCTGTTTTTT CASGIAGEDTGELFF
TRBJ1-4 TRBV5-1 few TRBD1 TGCGCCAGCAGCTTGTCCGGGACAGGGATGGATGAAAAACTGTTTTTT CASSLSGTGMDEKLFF
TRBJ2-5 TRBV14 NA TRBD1 TGTGCCAGCAGCTCCCGTTACCTCAGGGGGCCGGAGACCCAGTACTTC CASSSRYLRGPETQYF
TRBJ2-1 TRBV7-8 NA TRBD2 TGTGCCAGCAGCTTAACCGGGAGGGGCTACAATGAGCAGTTCTTC CASSLTGRGYNEQFF
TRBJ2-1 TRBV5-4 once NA TGTGCCAGCAGCTTTGACTCGAGGCAGCAGTTCTTC CASSFDSRQQFF
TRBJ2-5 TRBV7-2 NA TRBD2 TGTGCCAGCAGGTATAACCCGGGACTAGCAGCCGAGACCCAGTACTTC CASRYNPGLAAETQYF
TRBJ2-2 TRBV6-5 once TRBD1 TGTGCCAGCAGTTTCGGACAGGGGAACACCGGGGAGCTGTTTTTT CASSFGQGNTGELFF
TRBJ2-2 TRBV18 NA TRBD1 TGTGCCAGCTCACCCCCTAGACAGGGAAACACCGGGGAGCTGTTTTTT CASSPPRQGNTGELFF
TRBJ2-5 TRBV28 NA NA TGTGCCAGCAGCCCGACTAGTAAAGAGACCCAGTACTTC CASSPTSKETQYF
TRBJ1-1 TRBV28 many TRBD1 TGTGCCAGCAGTTTGGGACAGAGAGCTTTCTTT CASSLGQRAFF
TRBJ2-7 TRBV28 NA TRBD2 TGTGCCAGCAGTTCCCCCGGCCTCGGGGGGGGCTACGAGCAGTACTTC CASSSPGLGGGYEQYF
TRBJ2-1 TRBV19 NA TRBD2 TGTGCCAGTACCCCGACTAGCGGGGGGACCAATGAGCAGTTCTTC CASTPTSGGTNEQFF